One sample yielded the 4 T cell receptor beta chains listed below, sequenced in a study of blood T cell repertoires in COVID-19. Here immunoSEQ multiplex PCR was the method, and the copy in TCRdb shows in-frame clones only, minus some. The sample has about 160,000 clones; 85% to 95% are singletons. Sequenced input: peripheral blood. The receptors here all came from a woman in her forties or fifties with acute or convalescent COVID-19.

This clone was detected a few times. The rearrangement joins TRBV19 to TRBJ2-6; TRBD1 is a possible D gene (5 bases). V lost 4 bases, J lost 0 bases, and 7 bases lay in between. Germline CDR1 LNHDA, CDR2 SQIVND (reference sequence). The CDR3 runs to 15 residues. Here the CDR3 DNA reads TGTGCCAGTAGTAGAGACAGCTCTGGGGCCAACGTCCTGACTTTC. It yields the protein CASSRDSSGANVLTF.

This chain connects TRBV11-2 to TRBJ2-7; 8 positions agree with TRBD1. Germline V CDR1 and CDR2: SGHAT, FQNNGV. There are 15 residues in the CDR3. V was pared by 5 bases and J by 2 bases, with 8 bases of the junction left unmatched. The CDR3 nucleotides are TGTGCCAGCAGCGCAGGACAGGGAAGAACCTACGAGCAGTACTTC. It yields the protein CASSAGQGRTYEQYF.

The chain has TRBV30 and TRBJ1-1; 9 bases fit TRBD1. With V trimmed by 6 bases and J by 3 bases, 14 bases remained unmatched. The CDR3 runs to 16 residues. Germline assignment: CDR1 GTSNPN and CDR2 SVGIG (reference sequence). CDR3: CACRRQGVDPDTEAFF. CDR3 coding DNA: TGTGCCTGCCGGCGACAGGGGGTTGACCCGGACACTGAAGCTTTCTTT. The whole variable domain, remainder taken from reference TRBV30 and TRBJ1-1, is SQTIHQWPATLVQPVGSPLSLECTVEGTSNPNLYWYRQAAGRGLQLLFYSVGIGQISSEVPQNLSASRPQDRQFILSSKKLLLSDSGFYLCACRRQGVDPDTEAFFGQGTRLTVV.

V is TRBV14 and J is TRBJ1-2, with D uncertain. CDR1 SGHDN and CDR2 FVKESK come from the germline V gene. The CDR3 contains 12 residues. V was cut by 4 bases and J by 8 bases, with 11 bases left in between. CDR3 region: CASSPPGEGYTF. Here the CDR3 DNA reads TGTGCCAGCAGCCCCCCAGGCGAGGGCTACACCTTC.